Each of the 11 T cell receptor beta chains below was sequenced from the same sample in a study of cytomegalovirus exposure and HLA in healthy donors. Use of 60 Vbeta and 13 Jbeta primers characterized the PCR. Libraries were prepared by immunoSEQ multiplex PCR; TCRdb keeps only in-frame clonotypes and omits some of them. The table has 200,000 or so clones, 60% to 80% seen once. The sample consisted of PBMCs. Receptor source: a woman aged 25 to 39 in good health and CMV-seronegative.

The chain has TRBV2 and TRBJ2-1; TRBD2 matches at 14 bases. CDR3 length: 15 residues. Germline assignment: CDR1 SNHLY and CDR2 FYNNEI. V was pared by 7 bases and J by 3 bases, with 2 bases of the junction left unmatched. The CDR3 nucleotides read TGTGCCAGCACGGGACTAGCGGGAGACTACAATGAGCAGTTCTTC. This translates into CASTGLAGDYNEQFF.

This chain connects TRBV27 to TRBJ2-1, with 7 bases fitting TRBD2. J was trimmed by 6 bases and V by 5 bases; bases with no gene match: 16. The CDR3 covers 17 residues. From germline, CDR1 is MNHEY and CDR2 SMNVEV (reference sequence). The CDR3 nucleotides are TGTGCCAGCAGTGTGTGGGAGGGCTTTCTTTCGATCAATGAGCAGTTCTTC. Its protein is CASSVWEGFLSINEQFF.

The CDR3 nucleotides read TGTGCCAGCAGCCGACGGGGACTAGGTATTTCGGATACGCAGTATTTT. This codes for CASSRRGLGISDTQYF. The chain couples TRBV5-8 to TRBJ2-3, with 8 bases aligning to TRBD2. Germline loops: CDR1 SGHTS, CDR2 YDEGEE. The trim removed 4 bases at V and 6 bases at J, leaving 13 bases unmatched. There are 16 residues in the CDR3.

The rearrangement uses TRBV2 and TRBJ1-3, with D tentatively TRBD1 (6 bases). This CDR3 spans 13 amino acids. Germline loops: CDR1 SNHLY, CDR2 FYNNEI. The V end was cut by 5 bases, the J end by 4 bases, with 9 bases between. CDR3 residues: CASSSDRGNTIYF. In DNA, the CDR3 is TGTGCCAGCAGTTCAGACAGGGGAAACACCATATATTTT.

The table lists this clone with a count of one. V is TRBV5-5 and J is TRBJ1-4; 10 nucleotides match TRBD1. With V trimmed by 4 bases and J by 8 bases, 17 bases remained unmatched. CDR1 is SGHKS and CDR2 is YYEKEE in the germline V gene (reference sequence). The CDR3 is 18 amino acids. CDR3 amino acids: CASSRVGQGLSPGEKLFF. The CDR3 DNA reads TGTGCCAGCAGCCGGGTGGGACAGGGGCTATCACCAGGCGAAAAACTGTTTTTT.

J is TRBJ1-1 and V is TRBV18, with a possible D match to TRBD1 (6 bases). Germline assignment: CDR1 KGHSH and CDR2 LQKENI. The length of the CDR3 is 19 residues. The V end was cut by 2 bases, the J end by 0 bases, with 22 bases between. The CDR3 nucleotides are TGTGCCAGCTCACCAATGGAAGCCGACAGGCGCTTCATGAACACTGAAGCTTTCTTT. It is translated as CASSPMEADRRFMNTEAFF.

The chain recombines TRBV7-9 with TRBJ1-4; 7 bases match TRBD1. The CDR3 is 15 residues long. V trimming: 5 bases; J trimming: 3 bases; junction bases outside the gene matches: 6. The germline V gene encodes CDR1 SEHNR and CDR2 FQNEAQ (reference sequence). The CDR3 sequence is CASSRNRGANEKLFF. The CDR3 region has the DNA TGTGCCAGCAGCAGAAACAGGGGTGCTAATGAAAAACTGTTTTTT. Full variable domain (missing parts from reference TRBV7-9 and TRBJ1-4): DTGVSQNPRHKITKRGQNVTFRCDPISEHNRLYWYRQTLGQGPEFLTYFQNEAQLEKSRLLSDRFSAERPKGSFSTLEIQRTEQGDSAMYLCASSRNRGANEKLFFGSGTQLSVL.

The chain couples TRBV19 to TRBJ1-1; D is possibly TRBD1 (5 bases). Germline CDR1 LNHDA, CDR2 SQIVND (reference sequence). The CDR3 loop spans 13 amino acids. V was pared by 4 bases and J by 1 base, with 7 bases between. The CDR3, as DNA: TGTGCCAGTAGTACGACAGAGAACACTGAAGCTTTCTTT. This encodes CASSTTENTEAFF.

The rearrangement joins TRBV7-2 to TRBJ2-1, with D uncertain. Trimming pared 3 bases from V and 3 bases from J, leaving 6 bases between. In germline, CDR1 is SGHTA, CDR2 FQGNSA. This CDR3 contains 13 residues. The CDR3 loop reads CASSFLDYNEQFF. CDR3 DNA: TGTGCCAGCAGCTTCCTAGACTACAATGAGCAGTTCTTC.

This clone was observed a few times. The chain uses TRBV29-1 and TRBJ1-1; D is unresolved. The V end was cut by 5 bases, the J end by 1 base, with 8 bases between. In germline, CDR1 is SQVTM, CDR2 ANQGSEA. This CDR3 region has 12 residues. This chain's CDR3 is CSVRSPNTEAFF. The DNA of the CDR3 is TGCAGCGTTCGGTCACCGAACACTGAAGCTTTCTTT. The full variable domain, completed using reference TRBV29-1 and TRBJ1-1, is SAVISQKPSRDICQRGTSLTIQCQVDSQVTMMFWYRQQPGQSLTLIATANQGSEATYESGFVIDKFPISRPNLTFSTLTVSNMSPEDSSIYLCSVRSPNTEAFFGQGTRLTVV.

The rearrangement uses TRBV10-3 and TRBJ1-1; TRBD1 agrees at 7 bases. V was clipped by 7 bases and J by 1 base; unmatched bases: 6. CDR1 is ENHRY, CDR2 SYGVKD, per germline. This CDR3 spans 14 amino acids. CDR3 sequence reads: CAIKTGRRNTEAFF. In nucleotides, the CDR3 is TGTGCCATCAAGACAGGGAGGAGGAACACTGAAGCTTTCTTT.